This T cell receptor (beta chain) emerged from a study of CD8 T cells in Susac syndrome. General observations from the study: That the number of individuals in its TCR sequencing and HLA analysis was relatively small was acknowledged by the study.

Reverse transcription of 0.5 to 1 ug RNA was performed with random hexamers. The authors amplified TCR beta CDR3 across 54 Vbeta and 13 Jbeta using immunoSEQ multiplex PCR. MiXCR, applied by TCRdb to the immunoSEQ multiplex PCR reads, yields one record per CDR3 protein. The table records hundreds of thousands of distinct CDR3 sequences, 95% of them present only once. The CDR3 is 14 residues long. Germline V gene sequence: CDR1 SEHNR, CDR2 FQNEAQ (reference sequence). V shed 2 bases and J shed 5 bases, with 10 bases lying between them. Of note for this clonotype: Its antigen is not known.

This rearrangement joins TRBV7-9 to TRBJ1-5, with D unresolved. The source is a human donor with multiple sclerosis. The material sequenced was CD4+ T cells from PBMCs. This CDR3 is CASSLQGGYQPQHF. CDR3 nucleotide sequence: TGTGCCAGCAGCTTACAAGGAGGGTATCAGCCCCAGCATTTT.